The T cell receptor (beta chain) under discussion was sequenced for a study of cytomegalovirus exposure and HLA in healthy donors. A word on this clone: Its matching antigen is unknown.

Broader study findings: Analyzed later, association rates of TCRs varied across HLA loci, with DRB1 most and HLA-C fewest. A missense variant in DCLRE1C was later tied to TCR beta V- and J-gene trimming. Common viral pathogens seemed, in a later analysis, to connect with several of the most significant clusters. Cytomegalovirus status was reportedly diagnosed by the classifier with high sensitivity and specificity.

Germline CDR1 and CDR2: SEHNR and FQNEAQ (reference sequence). The V end was cut by 7 bases, the J end by 5 bases, with 8 bases between. The CDR3 length is 11 residues. The PCR employed 60 Vbeta primers together with 13 Jbeta primers. Profiling relied on immunoSEQ multiplex PCR, and the TCRdb table lists in-frame clones only, not all of them. The sample yields around 100,000 clones, of which the top ten take up 6.8%. This chain uses TRBV7-9 with TRBJ2-5; D gene uncertain. The sample was PBMCs. The TCR was taken from a man between 40 and 49 years old in good health and CMV-seropositive. This CDR3 is CASTWAETQYF. CDR3 DNA: TGTGCCAGCACCTGGGCGGAGACCCAGTACTTC.